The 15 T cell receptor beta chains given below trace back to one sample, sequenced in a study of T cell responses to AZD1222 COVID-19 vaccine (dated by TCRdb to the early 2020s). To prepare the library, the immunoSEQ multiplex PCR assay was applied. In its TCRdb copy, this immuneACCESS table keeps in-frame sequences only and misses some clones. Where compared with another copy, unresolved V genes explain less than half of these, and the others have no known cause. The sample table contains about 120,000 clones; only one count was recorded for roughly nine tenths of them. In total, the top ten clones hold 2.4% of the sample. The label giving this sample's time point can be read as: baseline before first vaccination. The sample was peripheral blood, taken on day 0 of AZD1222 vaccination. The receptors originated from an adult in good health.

The CDR3: CATSDFRDWQETQYF. The CDR3 nucleotides read TGTGCCACCAGTGATTTCCGGGACTGGCAAGAGACCCAGTACTTC. The J gene is TRBJ2-5, the V gene TRBV24-1, with D maybe TRBD2 (6 bases). CDR3 size: 15 residues. Between the trimmed V and J ends, which lost 1 base and 2 bases, there was a span of 10 bases. CDR1 is KGHDR, CDR2 SFDVKD, per germline.

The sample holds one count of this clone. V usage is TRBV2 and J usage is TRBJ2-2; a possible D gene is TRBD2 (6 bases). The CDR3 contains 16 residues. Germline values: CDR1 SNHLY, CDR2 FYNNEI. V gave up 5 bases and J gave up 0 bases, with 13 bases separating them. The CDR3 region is CASSPSGTSNTGELFF. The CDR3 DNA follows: TGTGCCAGCAGTCCCTCCGGGACTTCGAACACCGGGGAGCTGTTTTTT.

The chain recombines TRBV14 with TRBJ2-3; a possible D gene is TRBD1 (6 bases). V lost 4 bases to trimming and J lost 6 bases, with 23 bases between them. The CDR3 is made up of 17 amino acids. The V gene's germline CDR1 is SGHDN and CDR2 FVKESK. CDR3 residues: CASSPNPPQGGWDTQYF. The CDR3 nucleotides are TGTGCCAGCAGCCCTAACCCCCCACAGGGTGGTTGGGATACGCAGTATTTT.

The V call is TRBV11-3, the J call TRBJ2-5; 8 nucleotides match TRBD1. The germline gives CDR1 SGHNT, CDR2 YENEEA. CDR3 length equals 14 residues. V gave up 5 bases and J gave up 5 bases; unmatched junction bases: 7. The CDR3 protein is CASSKTGAGETQYF. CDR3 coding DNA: TGTGCCAGCAGCAAGACAGGGGCCGGTGAGACCCAGTACTTC.

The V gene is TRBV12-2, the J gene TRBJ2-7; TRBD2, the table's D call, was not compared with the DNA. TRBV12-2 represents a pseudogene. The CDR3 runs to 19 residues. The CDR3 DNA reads TGTGCAAGTCGCTTCGGGGAGGGGAAAGTTGGCGGGAGGGTCTACGAGCAGTACTTC. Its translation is CASRFGEGKVGGRVYEQYF.

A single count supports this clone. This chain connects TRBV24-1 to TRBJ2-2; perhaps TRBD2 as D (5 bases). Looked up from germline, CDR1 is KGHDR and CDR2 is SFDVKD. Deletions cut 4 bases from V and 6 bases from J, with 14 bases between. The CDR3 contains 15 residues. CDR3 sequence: CATSEFGVTSGELFF. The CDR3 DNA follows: TGTGCCACCAGTGAGTTCGGGGTTACTTCCGGGGAGCTGTTTTTT.

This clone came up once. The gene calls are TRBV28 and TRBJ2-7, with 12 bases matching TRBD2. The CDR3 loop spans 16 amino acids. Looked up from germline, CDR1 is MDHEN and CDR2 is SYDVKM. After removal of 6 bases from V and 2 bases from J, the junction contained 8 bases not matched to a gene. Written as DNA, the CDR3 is TGTGCCAGCAGAAACTCGGCTAGCGGGAGGGCCTACGAGCAGTACTTC. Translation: CASRNSASGRAYEQYF.

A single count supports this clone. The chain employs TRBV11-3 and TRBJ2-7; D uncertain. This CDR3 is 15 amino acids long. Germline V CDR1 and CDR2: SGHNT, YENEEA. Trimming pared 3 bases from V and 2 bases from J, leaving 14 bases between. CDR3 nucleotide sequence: TGTGCCAGCAGCTTTTGCGCGGTTCAAACCTACGAGCAGTACTTC. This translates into CASSFCAVQTYEQYF.

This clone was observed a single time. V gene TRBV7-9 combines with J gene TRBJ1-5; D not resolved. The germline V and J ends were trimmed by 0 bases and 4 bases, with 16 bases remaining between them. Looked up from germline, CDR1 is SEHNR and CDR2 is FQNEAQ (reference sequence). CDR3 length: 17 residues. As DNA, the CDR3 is TGTGCCAGCAGCTTAGCAATCGGCGGGGTTCGGAATCAGCCCCAGCATTTT. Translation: CASSLAIGGVRNQPQHF. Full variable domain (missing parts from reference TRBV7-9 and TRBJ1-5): DTGVSQNPRHKITKRGQNVTFRCDPISEHNRLYWYRQTLGQGPEFLTYFQNEAQLEKSRLLSDRFSAERPKGSFSTLEIQRTEQGDSAMYLCASSLAIGGVRNQPQHFGDGTRLSIL.

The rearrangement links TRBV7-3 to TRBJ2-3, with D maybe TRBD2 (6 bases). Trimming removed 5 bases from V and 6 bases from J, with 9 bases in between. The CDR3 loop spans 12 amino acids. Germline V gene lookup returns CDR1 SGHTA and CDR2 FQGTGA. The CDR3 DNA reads TGTGCCAGCAGCCCCCGGGGGGATACGCAGTATTTT. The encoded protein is CASSPRGDTQYF.

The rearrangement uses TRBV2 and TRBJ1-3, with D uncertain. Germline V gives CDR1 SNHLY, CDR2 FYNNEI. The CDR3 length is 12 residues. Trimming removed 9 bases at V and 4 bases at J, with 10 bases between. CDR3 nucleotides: TGTGCCAGTAGGAGGAGCGGAAACACCATATATTTT. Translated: CASRRSGNTIYF.

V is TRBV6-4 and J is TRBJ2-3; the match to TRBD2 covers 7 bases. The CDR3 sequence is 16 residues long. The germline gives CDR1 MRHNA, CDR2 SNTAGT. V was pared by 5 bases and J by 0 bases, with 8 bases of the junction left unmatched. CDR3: CASSRDQGGSTDTQYF. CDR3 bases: TGTGCCAGCAGTCGAGACCAGGGAGGGAGCACAGATACGCAGTATTTT.

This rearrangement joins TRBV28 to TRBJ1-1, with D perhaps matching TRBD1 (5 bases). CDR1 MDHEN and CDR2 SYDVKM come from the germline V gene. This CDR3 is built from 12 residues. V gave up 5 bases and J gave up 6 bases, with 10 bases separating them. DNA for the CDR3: TGTGCCAGCAGTCTGGGGCCTTCTGAAGCTTTCTTT. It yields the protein CASSLGPSEAFF. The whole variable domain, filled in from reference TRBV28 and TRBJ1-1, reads DVKVTQSSRYLVKRTGEKVFLECVQDMDHENMFWYRQDPGLGLRLIYFSYDVKMKEKGDIPEGYSVSREKKERFSLILESASTNQTSMYLCASSLGPSEAFFGQGTRLTVV.

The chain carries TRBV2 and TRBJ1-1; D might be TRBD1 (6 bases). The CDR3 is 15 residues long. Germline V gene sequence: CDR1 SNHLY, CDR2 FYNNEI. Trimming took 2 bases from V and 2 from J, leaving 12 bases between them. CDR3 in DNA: TGTGCCAGCAGTGAAAGGGGGGGGCCAAACACTGAAGCTTTCTTT. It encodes CASSERGGPNTEAFF.

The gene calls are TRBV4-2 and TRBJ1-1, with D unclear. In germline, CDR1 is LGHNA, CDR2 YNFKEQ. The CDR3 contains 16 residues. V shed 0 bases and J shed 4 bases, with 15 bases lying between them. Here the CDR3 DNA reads TGTGCCAGCAGCCAAGATCGGCGGGGAGCTGGCACTGAAGCTTTCTTT. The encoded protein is CASSQDRRGAGTEAFF.